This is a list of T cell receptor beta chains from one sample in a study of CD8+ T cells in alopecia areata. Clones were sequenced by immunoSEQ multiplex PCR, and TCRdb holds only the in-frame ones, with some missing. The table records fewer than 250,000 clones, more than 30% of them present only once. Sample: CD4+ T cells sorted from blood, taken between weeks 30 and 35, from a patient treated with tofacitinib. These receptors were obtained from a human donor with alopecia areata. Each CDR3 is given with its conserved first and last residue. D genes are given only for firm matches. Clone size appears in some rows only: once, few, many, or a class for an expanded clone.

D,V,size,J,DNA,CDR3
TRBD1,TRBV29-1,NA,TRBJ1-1,TGCAGCGTTGCCTCAGGGGGCCAGGGGACTGAAGCTTTCTTT,CSVASGGQGTEAFF
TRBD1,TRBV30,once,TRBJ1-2,TGTGCCTGGACCGGGACAGGGACCCATAACTATGGCTACACCTTC,CAWTGTGTHNYGYTF
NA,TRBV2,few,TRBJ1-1,TGTGCCAGCAGGGAAGACACCCCGTACACTGAAGCTTTCTTT,CASREDTPYTEAFF
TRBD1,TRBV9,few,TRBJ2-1,TGTGCCAGCAGCACGACAGGGGATGAGCAGTTCTTC,CASSTTGDEQFF
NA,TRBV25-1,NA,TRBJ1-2,TGTGCCAGCAGTCAAGGGATTAACTATGGCTACACCTTC,CASSQGINYGYTF
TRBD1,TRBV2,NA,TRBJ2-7,TGTGCCAGCAGTGGACAGGGGCTCCCGAGAGAGCAGTACTTC,CASSGQGLPREQYF
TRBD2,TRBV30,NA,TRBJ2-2,TGTGCCTGGAGTGTACTAGCGGGAGTGAGCGGGGAGCTGTTTTTT,CAWSVLAGVSGELFF
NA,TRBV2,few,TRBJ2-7,TGTGCCAGTACCGGGACACTAAACTCCTACGAGCAGTACTTC,CASTGTLNSYEQYF
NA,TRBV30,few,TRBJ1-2,TGTGCCTGGAGTGTACAGGAGCTCTATGGCTACACCTTC,CAWSVQELYGYTF
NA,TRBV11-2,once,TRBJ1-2,TGTGCCAGCAGCTCACGGTCCGGACGAGGCGGCTACACCTTC,CASSSRSGRGGYTF
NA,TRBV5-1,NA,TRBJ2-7,TGCGCCAGCAGCTTGGGAGGGACCAACTCCTACGAGCAGTACTTC,CASSLGGTNSYEQYF
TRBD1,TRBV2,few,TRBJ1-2,TGTGCCAGCACAGGGGGCAGGGACTATGGCTACACCTTC,CASTGGRDYGYTF
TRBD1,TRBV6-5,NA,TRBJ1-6,TGTGCCAGCAGTTACTCGACAGGGTATAATTCACCCCTCCACTTT,CASSYSTGYNSPLHF
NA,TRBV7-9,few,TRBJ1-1,TGTGCCAGCAGCTTTGTTAACACTGAAGCTTTCTTT,CASSFVNTEAFF
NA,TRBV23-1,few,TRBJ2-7,TGCGCCAGCAGTCAGATACAGGGCTACGAGCAGTACTTC,CASSQIQGYEQYF
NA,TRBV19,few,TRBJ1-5,TGTGCCAGTAGTATAGTCTCCGTCAATCAGCCCCAGCATTTT,CASSIVSVNQPQHF
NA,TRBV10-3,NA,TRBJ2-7,TGTGCCATCAGTGAGTCGATCTCTCGGGGTGAGCAGTACTTC,CAISESISRGEQYF
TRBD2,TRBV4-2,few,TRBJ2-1,TGTGCCAGCAGCCAAGGTACCACTAGCGAAAATGAGCAGTTCTTC,CASSQGTTSENEQFF
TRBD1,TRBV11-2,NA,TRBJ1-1,TGTGCCAGCAGCCCCAGCACGAGCGACAGGGGGAACACTGAAGCTTTCTTT,CASSPSTSDRGNTEAFF
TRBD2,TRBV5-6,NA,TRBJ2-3,TGTGCCAGCAGTGGAGAACTAGCGGGAGAGGTAGATACGCAGTATTTT,CASSGELAGEVDTQYF
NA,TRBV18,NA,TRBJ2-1,TGTGCCAGCTCACCGCAAAAGGGGGTGGGCTCCTACAATGAGCAGTTCTTC,CASSPQKGVGSYNEQFF
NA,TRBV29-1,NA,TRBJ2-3,TGCAGCGTGACCTGGGGTACTACAAATACGCAGTATTTT,CSVTWGTTNTQYF
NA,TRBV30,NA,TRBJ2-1,TGTGCCTGGAGTGTAAATCGCAATGAGCAGTTCTTC,CAWSVNRNEQFF
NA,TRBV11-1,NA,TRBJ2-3,TGTGCCAGCAGCCAGGAGGGCGGTACGCAGTATTTT,CASSQEGGTQYF
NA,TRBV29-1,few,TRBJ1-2,TGCAGCGTTGTTCCAGGTCTCAGTGGTGGCTACACCTTC,CSVVPGLSGGYTF
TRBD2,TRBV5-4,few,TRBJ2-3,TGTGCCAGCAGCCCGGGACTAGCGGGGCACACAGATACGCAGTATTTT,CASSPGLAGHTDTQYF
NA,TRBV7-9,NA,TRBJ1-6,TGTGCCAGCAGCTTAAGCGCAGGGACCCTTTCACCCCTCCACTTT,CASSLSAGTLSPLHF
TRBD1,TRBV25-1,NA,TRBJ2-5,TGTGCCAGCAGTGAATGGCTGGGACAGGGGGAGACCCAGTACTTC,CASSEWLGQGETQYF
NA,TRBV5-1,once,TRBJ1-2,TGCGCCAGCAGCTTGGGGAGGGTCGATCGTGGCTACACCTTC,CASSLGRVDRGYTF
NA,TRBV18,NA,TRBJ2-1,TGTGCCAGCTCACCCACACAGGGAACTTACAATGAGCAGTTCTTC,CASSPTQGTYNEQFF
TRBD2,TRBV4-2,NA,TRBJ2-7,TGTGCCAGCAGCCCGGCCTTAGCGGGAGGGGGTTCTCCCTACGAGCAGTACTTC,CASSPALAGGGSPYEQYF
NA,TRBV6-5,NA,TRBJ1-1,TGTGCCAGCAAAATATCAGGGAGAGTGAACACTGAAGCTTTCTTT,CASKISGRVNTEAFF
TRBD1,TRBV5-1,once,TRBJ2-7,TGCGCCAGCAGCCGAACTGACAGGGTCGCCGAGCAGTACTTC,CASSRTDRVAEQYF
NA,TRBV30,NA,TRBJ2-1,TGTGCCTGGAAGTTTGGGGGCTCCTACAATGAGCAGTTCTTC,CAWKFGGSYNEQFF